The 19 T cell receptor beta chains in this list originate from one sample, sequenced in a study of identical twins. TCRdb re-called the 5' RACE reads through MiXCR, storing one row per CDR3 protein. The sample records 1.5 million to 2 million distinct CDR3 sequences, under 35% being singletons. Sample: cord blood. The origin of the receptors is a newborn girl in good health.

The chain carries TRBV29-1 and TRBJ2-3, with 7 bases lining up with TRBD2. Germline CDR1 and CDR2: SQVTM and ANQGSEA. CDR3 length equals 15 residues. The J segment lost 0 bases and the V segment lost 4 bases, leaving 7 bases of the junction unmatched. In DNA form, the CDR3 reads TGCAGCGTTGGAGAGGGCGGGAGAAGCACAGATACGCAGTATTTT. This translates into CSVGEGGRSTDTQYF.

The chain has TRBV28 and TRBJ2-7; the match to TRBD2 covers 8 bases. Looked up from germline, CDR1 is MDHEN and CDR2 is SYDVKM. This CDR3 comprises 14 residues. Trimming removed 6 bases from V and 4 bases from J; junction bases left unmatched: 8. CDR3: CASRAGGRPYEQYF. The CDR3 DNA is TGTGCCAGCAGAGCAGGCGGGAGGCCGTACGAGCAGTACTTC.

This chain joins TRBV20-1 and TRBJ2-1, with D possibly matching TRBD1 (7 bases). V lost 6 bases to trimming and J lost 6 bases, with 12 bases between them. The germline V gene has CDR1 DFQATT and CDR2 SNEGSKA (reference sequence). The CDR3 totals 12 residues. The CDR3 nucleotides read TGCAGTGCCGACCAGGGGGGCAATGAGCAGTTCTTC. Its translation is CSADQGGNEQFF.

The chain's CDR3 is CSVDSGTGSFF. CDR3 coding DNA: TGCAGCGTAGACTCCGGGACAGGGTCTTTCTTT. This chain joins TRBV29-1 and TRBJ1-1; 9 bases line up with TRBD1. Trimming removed 6 bases from V and 12 bases from J; junction bases left unmatched: 8. Germline CDR1 and CDR2: SQVTM and ANQGSEA. This CDR3 has 11 residues.

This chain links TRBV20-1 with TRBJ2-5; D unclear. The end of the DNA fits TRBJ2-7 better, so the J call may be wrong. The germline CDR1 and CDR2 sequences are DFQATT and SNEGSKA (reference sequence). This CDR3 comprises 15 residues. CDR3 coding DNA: TGCAGTGCTAGAGACCACGTCGGCCGCTCCTACGAGCAGTACTTC. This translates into CSARDHVGRSYEQYF.

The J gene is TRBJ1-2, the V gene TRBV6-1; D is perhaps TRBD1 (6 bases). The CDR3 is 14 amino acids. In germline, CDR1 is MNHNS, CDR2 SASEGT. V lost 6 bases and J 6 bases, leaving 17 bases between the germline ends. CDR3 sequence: CASSLSRGQDGYTF. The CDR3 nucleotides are TGTGCCAGCAGCCTCTCTCGGGGGCAGGATGGCTACACCTTC.

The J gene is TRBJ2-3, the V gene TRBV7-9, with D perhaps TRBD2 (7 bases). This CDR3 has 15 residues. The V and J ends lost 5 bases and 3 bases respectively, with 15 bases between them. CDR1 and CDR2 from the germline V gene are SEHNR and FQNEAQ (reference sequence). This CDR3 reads CASSRGRESTDTQYF. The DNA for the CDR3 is TGTGCCAGCAGCCGGGGGCGGGAGAGTACAGATACGCAGTATTTT.

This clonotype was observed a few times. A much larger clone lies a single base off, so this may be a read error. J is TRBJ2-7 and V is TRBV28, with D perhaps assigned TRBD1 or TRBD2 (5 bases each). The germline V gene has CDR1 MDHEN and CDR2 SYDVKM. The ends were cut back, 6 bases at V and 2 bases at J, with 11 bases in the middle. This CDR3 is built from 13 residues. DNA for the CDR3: TGTGCCAGCAGGTCGGGACGGACCTACGAGCAGTACTTC. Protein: CASRSGRTYEQYF. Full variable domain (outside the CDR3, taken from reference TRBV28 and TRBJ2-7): DVKVTQSSRYLVKRTGEKVFLECVQDMDHENMFWYRQDPGLGLRLIYFSYDVKMKEKGDIPEGYSVSREKKERFSLILESASTNQTSMYLCASRSGRTYEQYFGPGTRLTVT.

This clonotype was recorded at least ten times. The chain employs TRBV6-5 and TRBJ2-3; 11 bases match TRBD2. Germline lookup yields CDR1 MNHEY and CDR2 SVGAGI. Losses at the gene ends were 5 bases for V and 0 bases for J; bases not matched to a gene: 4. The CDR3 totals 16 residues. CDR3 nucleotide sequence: TGTGCCAGCAGTAAAGGGACTAGCGGTAGCACAGATACGCAGTATTTT. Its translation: CASSKGTSGSTDTQYF.

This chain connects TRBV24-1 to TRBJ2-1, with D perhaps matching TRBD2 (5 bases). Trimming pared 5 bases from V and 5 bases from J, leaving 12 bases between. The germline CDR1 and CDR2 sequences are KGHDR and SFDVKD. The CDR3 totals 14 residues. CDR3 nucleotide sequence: TGTGCCACCAGTGGTTTAGCGTTACACAATGAGCAGTTCTTC. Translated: CATSGLALHNEQFF.

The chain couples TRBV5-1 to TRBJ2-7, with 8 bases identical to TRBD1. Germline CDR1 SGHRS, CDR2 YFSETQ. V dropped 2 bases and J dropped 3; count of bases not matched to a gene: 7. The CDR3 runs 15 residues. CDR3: CASSLMRDRFYEQYF. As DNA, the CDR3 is TGCGCCAGCAGCTTAATGCGGGACAGGTTCTACGAGCAGTACTTC.

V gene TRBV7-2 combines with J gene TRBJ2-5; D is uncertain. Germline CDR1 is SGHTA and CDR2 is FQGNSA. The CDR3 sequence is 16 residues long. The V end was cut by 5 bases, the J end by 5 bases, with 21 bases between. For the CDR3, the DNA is TGTGCCAGCAGCCCGACCCTTCCGTCTCTCGGGGAGACCCAGTACTTC. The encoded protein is CASSPTLPSLGETQYF.

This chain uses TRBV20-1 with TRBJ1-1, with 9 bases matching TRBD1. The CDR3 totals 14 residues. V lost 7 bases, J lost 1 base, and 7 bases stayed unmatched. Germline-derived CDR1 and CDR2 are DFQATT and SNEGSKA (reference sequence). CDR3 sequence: CSGGTGRQNTEAFF. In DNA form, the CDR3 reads TGCAGTGGCGGGACAGGGAGGCAGAACACTGAAGCTTTCTTT.

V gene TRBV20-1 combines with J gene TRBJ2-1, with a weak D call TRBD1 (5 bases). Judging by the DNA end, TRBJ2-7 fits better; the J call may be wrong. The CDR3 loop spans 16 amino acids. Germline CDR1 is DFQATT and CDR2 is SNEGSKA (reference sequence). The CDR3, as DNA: TGCAGTGCTAGAGATTTCGAAAGGGGTTCCTACAATGAGCAGTACTTC. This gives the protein CSARDFERGSYNEQYF.

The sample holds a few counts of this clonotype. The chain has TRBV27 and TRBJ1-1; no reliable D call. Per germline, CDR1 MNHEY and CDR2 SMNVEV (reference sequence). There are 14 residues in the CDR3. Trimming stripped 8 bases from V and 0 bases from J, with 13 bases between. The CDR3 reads CASDSLPLNTEAFF. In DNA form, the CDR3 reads TGTGCCAGCGACTCCCTCCCCCTGAACACTGAAGCTTTCTTT.

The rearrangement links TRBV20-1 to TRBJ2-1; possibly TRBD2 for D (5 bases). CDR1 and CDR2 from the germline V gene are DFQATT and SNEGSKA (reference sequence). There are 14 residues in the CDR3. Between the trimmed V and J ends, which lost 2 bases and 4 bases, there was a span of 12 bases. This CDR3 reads CSARRDSVYNEQFF. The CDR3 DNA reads TGCAGTGCTAGACGGGATTCGGTTTACAATGAGCAGTTCTTC.

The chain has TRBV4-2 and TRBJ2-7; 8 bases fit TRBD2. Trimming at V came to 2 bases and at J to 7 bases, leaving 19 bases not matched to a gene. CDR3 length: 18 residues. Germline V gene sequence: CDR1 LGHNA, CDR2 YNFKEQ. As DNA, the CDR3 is TGTGCCAGCAGCCAACGGGGGGGACGGACCCTCTCCTACAATGAGCAGTACTTC. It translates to CASSQRGGRTLSYNEQYF.

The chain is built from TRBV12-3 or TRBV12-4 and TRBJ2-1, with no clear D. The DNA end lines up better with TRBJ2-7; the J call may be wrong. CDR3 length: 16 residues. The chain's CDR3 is CASSFGRSDSYNEQYF. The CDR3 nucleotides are TGTGCCAGCAGTTTTGGGCGGAGCGACTCCTACAATGAGCAGTACTTC.

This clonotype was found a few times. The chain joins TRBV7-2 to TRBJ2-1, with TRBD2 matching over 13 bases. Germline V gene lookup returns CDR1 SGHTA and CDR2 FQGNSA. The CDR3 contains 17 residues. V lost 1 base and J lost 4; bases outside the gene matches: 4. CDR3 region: CASSLGTSGRKYNEQFF. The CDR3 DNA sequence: TGTGCCAGCAGCTTAGGGACTAGCGGGAGAAAGTACAATGAGCAGTTCTTC.